This T cell receptor beta chain was identified in a study of graft-versus-host responses after intestinal transplantation. Whole-study context: Uniformly, recipients were administered anti-thymocyte globulin induction with subsequent tacrolimus and steroids for approximately 3 years.

Sequencing used immunoSEQ multiplex PCR; TCRdb keeps in-frame clones, though not all of them. The data hold under 20,000 clones, with approximately 80% observed a single time. The CDR3 contains 18 residues. Between the trimmed V and J ends, which lost 0 bases and 4 bases, there was a span of 19 bases. The V gene's germline CDR1 is SGHVS and CDR2 FQNEAQ. The receptor's source is a human patient who received an intestinal transplant, so some T cells may come from the graft donor. The source was PBMCs, collected 14 days after transplant. J is TRBJ1-5 and V is TRBV7-8; D might be TRBD1 (5 bases). The chain's CDR3 is CASSLASAGLTVNQPQHF. DNA of the CDR3: TGTGCCAGCAGCTTAGCCTCGGCAGGCCTGACAGTTAATCAGCCCCAGCATTTT.